This TCR beta chain came from a study of CD8 T cells in ankylosing spondylitis. In TCRdb, the 5' RACE reads were re-called with MiXCR into one record per CDR3 protein. The sample has 50,000 to 75,000 distinct CDR3 sequences; approximately 6% are singletons. General study findings and limits: Reportedly, significant enrichment of disease-linked clones occurred in matched ankylosing spondylitis synovial fluid.

In germline, CDR1 is LNHDA, CDR2 SQIVND (reference sequence). This CDR3 spans 14 amino acids. The V end was cut by 1 base, the J end by 6 bases, with 13 bases between. This clonotype was counted between two and nine times. Its antigen remains unidentified. The source of this sequence is a male donor with ankylosing spondylitis. Material: synovial fluid, either unsorted or a sorted T cell fraction (not recorded which). The genes are TRBV19 and TRBJ2-7; D ambiguous. The CDR3 loop is CASSIGPDKGEQYF. CDR3 coding DNA: TGTGCCAGTAGTATAGGTCCGGATAAAGGCGAGCAGTACTTC.